The 18 T cell receptor beta chains in this list originate from one sample, sequenced in a study of PD-1 blockade in classical Hodgkin lymphoma. Produced via immunoSEQ multiplex PCR; TCRdb's table is partial and in-frame only. The sample includes 23,000 or so clones, over 70% seen only once; the top ten take approximately 6.7%. Relapse was seen in all patients after autologous stem cell transplantation, and brentuximab vedotin exposure was variable. This specimen was peripheral blood mononuclear cells (PBMCs), taken at baseline. Receptors originate from a human donor with classical Hodgkin lymphoma.

This sequence joins TRBV20-1 and TRBJ1-3; perhaps TRBD1 as D (5 bases). Deletions cut 7 bases from V and 7 bases from J, with 11 bases between. CDR3 length: 11 amino acids. CDR1 and CDR2 (germline): DFQATT, SNEGSKA (reference sequence). The CDR3, as DNA: TGCAGTGTCCCGAAGGGGAACACCATATATTTT. Its translation: CSVPKGNTIYF.

The V and J genes are TRBV6-6 and TRBJ1-1, with a tentative D call TRBD1 (6 bases). The CDR3 is 14 residues long. The ends were cut back, 3 bases at V and 6 bases at J, with 14 bases in the middle. Germline CDR1 and CDR2: MNHNY and SVGAGI (reference sequence). The CDR3 DNA sequence: TGTGCCAGCAGTTATCAGGGGACGGGCGCTGAAGCTTTCTTT. As protein: CASSYQGTGAEAFF.

V usage is TRBV28 and J usage is TRBJ2-7; no definite D call. V was shortened by 9 bases and J by 0 bases, with 12 bases between the two germline ends. Germline lookup yields CDR1 MDHEN and CDR2 SYDVKM. The CDR3 spans 13 residues. CDR3 residues: CASRGASSYEQYF. In nucleotides, the CDR3 is TGTGCCAGTAGAGGAGCGAGCTCCTACGAGCAGTACTTC.

V is TRBV11-2 and J is TRBJ2-7; D is uncertain. CDR1 and CDR2 from the germline V gene are SGHAT and FQNNGV. Trimming pared 6 bases from V and 5 bases from J, leaving 20 bases between. The length of the CDR3 is 15 residues. The chain's CDR3 is CASRGKGPINNEQYF. CDR3 bases: TGTGCCAGCAGAGGTAAGGGCCCAATTAACAACGAGCAGTACTTC.

This clone was counted between two and nine times. V usage is TRBV14 and J usage is TRBJ1-1; D is unclear. Trimming removed 4 bases at V and 1 base at J, with 7 bases between. The CDR3 loop spans 13 amino acids. Germline V gene lookup returns CDR1 SGHDN and CDR2 FVKESK. Here the CDR3 reads CASSRWGNTEAFF. The DNA for the CDR3 is TGTGCCAGCAGCCGGTGGGGGAACACTGAAGCTTTCTTT. Full variable domain (rest looked up from reference TRBV14 and TRBJ1-1): EAGVTQFPSHSVIEKGQTVTLRCDPISGHDNLYWYRRVMGKEIKFLLHFVKESKQDESGMPNNRFLAERTGGTYSTLKVQPAELEDSGVYFCASSRWGNTEAFFGQGTRLTVV.

This clone came up a few times. This sequence joins TRBV2 and TRBJ1-6; no definite D call. CDR1 and CDR2 (germline): SNHLY, FYNNEI. Trimming removed 7 bases from V and 2 bases from J, with 9 bases in between. The CDR3 has 14 amino acids. The CDR3 sequence: CASNGPTYNSPLHF. The DNA of the CDR3 is TGTGCCAGCAATGGTCCTACCTATAATTCACCCCTCCACTTT.

This chain joins TRBV7-2 and TRBJ1-2; no definite D call. The CDR3 runs to 17 residues. V was clipped by 1 base and J by 0 bases, with 15 bases between them. Germline V gene data show CDR1 as SGHTA and CDR2 as FQGNSA. CDR3 DNA: TGTGCCAGCAGCTTAGTCGATCGTCGGGAAGCTAACTATGGCTACACCTTC. Translating it yields CASSLVDRREANYGYTF.

The chain links TRBV5-6 to TRBJ2-7; D gene unclear. Trimming removed 5 bases from V and 6 bases from J, with 27 bases in between. Germline values: CDR1 SGHDT, CDR2 YYEEEE. This CDR3 contains 17 residues. The CDR3 loop is CASSRVPFGTMSREQYF. CDR3 nucleotide sequence: TGTGCCAGCAGTCGTGTTCCGTTTGGCACCATGTCTCGCGAGCAGTACTTC. The full variable domain, its missing parts supplied by reference TRBV5-6 and TRBJ2-7, is DAGVTQSPTHLIKTRGQQVTLRCSPKSGHDTVSWYQQALGQGPQFIFQYYEEEERQRGNFPDRFSGHQFPNYSSELNVNALLLGDSALYLCASSRVPFGTMSREQYFGPGTRLTVT.

This chain joins TRBV21-1 and TRBJ1-2; the tabulated D call, TRBD1, remains unverified against the DNA. TRBV21-1 is deemed a pseudogene. The CDR3 length is 16 residues. Here the CDR3 reads CASSSLRGTGVYGYTF. The CDR3 region has the DNA TGTGCCAGCAGCAGCCTTAGAGGGACAGGGGTCTATGGCTACACCTTC.

The chain links TRBV2 to TRBJ1-3; D is unclear. The V end was cut by 4 bases, the J end by 4 bases, with 11 bases between. CDR3 length equals 14 residues. Germline loops: CDR1 SNHLY, CDR2 FYNNEI. CDR3: CASSVDGYGNTIYF. CDR3 DNA sequence: TGTGCCAGCAGTGTAGACGGGTACGGAAACACCATATATTTT.

J is TRBJ1-6 and V is TRBV21-1; the table's D call, TRBD1, was not checked against the DNA. TRBV21-1 is assigned pseudogene status. This CDR3 is built from 17 residues. This CDR3 is CASSKVPGTGAWSPLHF. The CDR3 region has the DNA TGTGCCAGCAGCAAAGTTCCCGGGACAGGGGCTTGGTCACCCCTCCACTTT.

The CDR3 here is CASSDPGTGPTGELFF. CDR3 DNA sequence: TGCGCCAGCAGTGATCCTGGGACAGGACCCACCGGGGAGCTGTTTTTT. The gene calls are TRBV10-1 and TRBJ2-2, with TRBD1 matching 8 bases. The CDR3 runs to 16 residues. Germline CDR1 and CDR2: WNHNN and SYGVQD (reference sequence). V dropped 3 bases and J dropped 4; count of bases not matched to a gene: 7.

The chain recombines TRBV19 with TRBJ2-6; D uncertain. Germline CDR1 and CDR2: LNHDA and SQIVND (reference sequence). The CDR3 extends over 15 amino acids. The V gene lost 8 bases and the J gene lost 3 bases, with 14 bases spanning the gap. The CDR3 DNA sequence: TGTGCCAGTGGGGATCCTCCGAGTGGGGCCAACGTCCTGACTTTC. The encoded protein is CASGDPPSGANVLTF. The complete variable domain, with remaining parts taken from reference TRBV19 and TRBJ2-6, reads DGGITQSPKYLFRKEGQNVTLSCEQNLNHDAMYWYRQDPGQGLRLIYYSQIVNDFQKGDIAEGYSVSREKKESFPLTVTSAQKNPTAFYLCASGDPPSGANVLTFGAGSRLTVL.

The CDR3 sequence is CASSVELVDPRDNEQFF. Here the CDR3 DNA reads TGTGCCAGCAGCGTAGAATTGGTTGACCCCAGGGACAATGAGCAGTTCTTC. The V and J genes are TRBV9 and TRBJ2-1; D is perhaps TRBD1 (5 bases). Germline CDR1 SGDLS, CDR2 YYNGEE. V lost 0 bases and J lost 5, with 18 bases in between. The CDR3 contains 17 residues.

The V call is TRBV4-2, the J call TRBJ1-1; 7 positions match TRBD1. Germline V lookup: CDR1 LGHNA, CDR2 YNFKEQ. The CDR3 is 14 residues long. Trimming at V came to 0 bases and at J to 10 bases, leaving 8 bases not matched to a gene. The CDR3 DNA follows: TGTGCCAGCAGCCAAGATCAGGAGGGGGCGGTAGCTTTCTTT. Residues: CASSQDQEGAVAFF.

The V gene is TRBV7-9, the J gene TRBJ2-4; the match to TRBD1 covers 9 bases. The V segment lost 1 base and the J segment 7 bases; nucleotides outside the gene matches: 11. This CDR3 has 17 residues. CDR1 SEHNR and CDR2 FQNEAQ come from the germline V gene (reference sequence). CDR3 DNA: TGTGCCAGCAGCTTAGGTGACAGGGGGAGGCTCAAGAACATTCAGTACTTC. It codes for CASSLGDRGRLKNIQYF. Based on the CDR3 plus reference TRBV7-9 and TRBJ2-4, the full variable domain is DTGVSQNPRHKITKRGQNVTFRCDPISEHNRLYWYRQTLGQGPEFLTYFQNEAQLEKSRLLSDRFSAERPKGSFSTLEIQRTEQGDSAMYLCASSLGDRGRLKNIQYFGAGTRLSVL.

V usage is TRBV19 and J usage is TRBJ2-3; perhaps TRBD1 as D (5 bases). From germline, CDR1 is LNHDA and CDR2 SQIVND (reference sequence). V dropped 6 bases and J dropped 3 bases, with 13 bases sitting between them. CDR3 size: 14 residues. For the CDR3, the DNA is TGTGCCAGTAGCAAGGGGAAAAGTACAGATACGCAGTATTTT. Its protein is CASSKGKSTDTQYF.

This chain connects TRBV18 to TRBJ1-1; weak D call: TRBD1 (5 bases). Germline V gives CDR1 KGHSH, CDR2 LQKENI. The CDR3 has 15 residues. Deletions cut 3 bases from V and 2 bases from J, with 13 bases between. CDR3: CASSPSGVINTEAFF. The CDR3 nucleotides are TGTGCCAGCTCACCTTCGGGGGTGATTAACACTGAAGCTTTCTTT.